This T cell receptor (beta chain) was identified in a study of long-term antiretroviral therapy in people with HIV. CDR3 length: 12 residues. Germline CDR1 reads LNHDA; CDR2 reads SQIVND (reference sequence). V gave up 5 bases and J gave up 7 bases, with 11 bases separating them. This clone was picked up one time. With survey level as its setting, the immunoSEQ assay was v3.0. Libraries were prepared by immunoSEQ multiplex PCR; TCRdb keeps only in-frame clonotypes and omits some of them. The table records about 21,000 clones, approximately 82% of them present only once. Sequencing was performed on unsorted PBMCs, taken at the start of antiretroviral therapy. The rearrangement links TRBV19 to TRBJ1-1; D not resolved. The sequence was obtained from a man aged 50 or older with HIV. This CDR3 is CASSPSDVEAFF. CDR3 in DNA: TGTGCCAGTAGTCCCAGTGATGTTGAAGCTTTCTTT.